This TCR beta chain was recovered during a study of blood T cell repertoires in COVID-19. Across the study: T cells, B-cell-depleted T cells, or PBMCs supplied cDNA or gDNA.

Cohort placement rested on clinical history that participants reported themselves. Germline-derived CDR1 and CDR2 are SEHNR and FQNEAQ (reference sequence). The V segment lost 1 base and the J segment 5 bases; nucleotides outside the gene matches: 7. CDR3 length: 15 residues. TCRdb's table, derived via immunoSEQ multiplex PCR, lists solely in-frame clones and lacks some. The sample records about 270,000 clones, over 75% being singletons. The sequence came from a woman between 18 and 30 years old who had recovered from COVID-19. Sequenced material: PBMCs or T cells enriched from blood (not recorded which). The chain couples TRBV7-9 to TRBJ1-2; TRBD1 matches at 7 bases. The CDR3 coding sequence is TGTGCCAGCAGCTTAGTCCTAGGGGGCTTTTATGGCTACACCTTC. It is translated as CASSLVLGGFYGYTF. Drawing the rest from reference TRBV7-9 and TRBJ1-2, the complete variable domain is DTGVSQNPRHKITKRGQNVTFRCDPISEHNRLYWYRQTLGQGPEFLTYFQNEAQLEKSRLLSDRFSAERPKGSFSTLEIQRTEQGDSAMYLCASSLVLGGFYGYTFGSGTRLTVV.